One sample yielded the 27 T cell receptor beta chains listed below, sequenced in a study of Graves' ophthalmopathy and Graves' hyperthyroidism. Amplification of the TCR beta CDR3 regions used RNA transcripts (as template). Investigators did first-round RT-PCR with HTBI primers, then second-round multiplex PCR. TCRdb recomputed calls from the multiplex PCR reads with MiXCR, one row per CDR3 protein. The table has 360,000 or so distinct CDR3 sequences, around 20% seen once. Input material: peripheral blood. Every receptor here comes from a woman under 30 with Graves' ophthalmopathy.

Only a few counts were recorded for this clonotype. The genes are TRBV7-8 and TRBJ1-5, with a possible D match to TRBD1 (6 bases). The CDR3 contains 13 residues. V was shortened by 7 bases and J by 5 bases, with 12 bases between the two germline ends. Germline loops: CDR1 SGHVS, CDR2 FQNEAQ. The CDR3 nucleotides read TGTGCCAGCAACCCGAGGGGGGATCAGCCCCAGCATTTT. This sequence encodes CASNPRGDQPQHF.

This clonotype was picked up many times. The V call is TRBV18, the J call TRBJ2-5, with TRBD2 identical over 7 bases. The V and J ends lost 3 bases and 1 base, in that order; junction bases with no gene match: 5. This CDR3 comprises 15 residues. The germline V gene has CDR1 KGHSH and CDR2 LQKENI. The CDR3 bases are TGTGCCAGCTCACCTCGGGGGGACCGCCAAGAGACCCAGTACTTC. Residues: CASSPRGDRQETQYF.

This clonotype was seen ten or more times. The gene calls are TRBV20-1 and TRBJ1-5; perhaps TRBD1 as D (6 bases). CDR1 is DFQATT, CDR2 SNEGSKA, per germline (reference sequence). The CDR3 totals 16 residues. V was shortened by 0 bases and J by 6 bases, with 18 bases between the two germline ends. The CDR3: CSARDLSRGEGQPQHF. The CDR3 nucleotides are TGCAGTGCTAGAGATTTGTCCAGGGGCGAGGGTCAGCCCCAGCATTTT.

This clonotype has just a few counts. The chain links TRBV15 to TRBJ1-1; D ambiguous. The CDR3 is 12 amino acids. Germline V gives CDR1 LNHNV, CDR2 YYDKDF (reference sequence). V was cut by 6 bases and J by 4 bases, with 9 bases left in between. The CDR3 loop is CATSYASTEAFF. Here the CDR3 DNA reads TGTGCCACCAGTTATGCGAGCACTGAAGCTTTCTTT.

This clonotype was seen many times. The chain couples TRBV19 to TRBJ1-5; D is ambiguous. Germline CDR1 is LNHDA and CDR2 is SQIVND (reference sequence). The V and J ends lost 7 bases and 0 bases respectively, with 4 bases between them. The CDR3 covers 12 residues. CDR3 protein: CASKGSNQPQHF. For the CDR3, the DNA is TGTGCCAGTAAAGGTAGCAATCAGCCCCAGCATTTT.

This clonotype has a count of ten or more. The CDR3 protein is CASRKGGTGHYEQYF. Here the CDR3 DNA reads TGTGCCAGCAGGAAGGGGGGGACAGGGCACTACGAGCAGTACTTC. This sequence joins TRBV2 and TRBJ2-7, with 9 bases fitting TRBD1. The CDR3 loop spans 15 amino acids. Trimming took 6 bases from V and 3 from J; bases not matched to a gene: 9. From germline, CDR1 is SNHLY and CDR2 FYNNEI.

This clonotype was detected ten times or more. V is TRBV11-2 and J is TRBJ1-2; no clear D. The V gene's germline CDR1 is SGHAT and CDR2 FQNNGV. The CDR3 runs 17 residues. V shed 0 bases and J shed 0 bases, with 14 bases lying between them. CDR3 amino acids: CASSLDTNMKANYGYTF. The CDR3 bases are TGTGCCAGCAGCTTAGATACGAACATGAAGGCTAACTATGGCTACACCTTC.

This clonotype appeared a few times. The rearrangement uses TRBV18 and TRBJ1-5; D gene uncertain. V was clipped by 2 bases and J by 11 bases, with 16 bases between them. CDR1 and CDR2 from the germline V gene are KGHSH and LQKENI. There are 14 residues in the CDR3. The CDR3 protein is CASSPIGLGWAQHF. The CDR3 nucleotides are TGTGCCAGCTCACCAATCGGGCTGGGGTGGGCCCAGCATTTT.

This clonotype was picked up many times. The chain joins TRBV4-2 to TRBJ2-7; TRBD1 aligns across 7 bases. CDR1 is LGHNA and CDR2 is YNFKEQ in the germline V gene. The length of the CDR3 is 15 residues. With V trimmed by 0 bases and J by 4 bases, 6 bases remained unmatched. This chain's CDR3 is CASSQDGDRTYEQYF. The CDR3 DNA is TGTGCCAGCAGCCAAGACGGGGACAGAACTTACGAGCAGTACTTC.

This clonotype has a count of ten or more. This chain joins TRBV7-8 and TRBJ1-5; D is perhaps TRBD1 (5 bases). CDR3 length: 14 residues. Germline CDR1 reads SGHVS; CDR2 reads FQNEAQ. V gave up 0 bases and J gave up 4 bases, with 7 bases separating them. The DNA of the CDR3 is TGTGCCAGCAGCTTAGCAGGGGCTAATCAGCCCCAGCATTTT. It encodes CASSLAGANQPQHF.

There are many counts of this clonotype. This sequence joins TRBV7-2 and TRBJ2-7; weak D call: TRBD2 (6 bases). The germline CDR1 and CDR2 sequences are SGHTA and FQGNSA. With 6 bases removed from V and 1 base from J, the gap between germline ends came to 13 bases. The CDR3 runs to 14 residues. Here the CDR3 reads CASRMAGRSYEQYF. DNA for the CDR3: TGTGCCAGCAGAATGGCGGGACGGTCCTACGAGCAGTACTTC.

This rearrangement joins TRBV6-2 or TRBV6-3 to TRBJ2-7; 12 bases match TRBD2. Trimming took 2 bases from V and 6 from J; bases not matched to a gene: 5. The CDR3 loop spans 15 amino acids. The germline CDR1 and CDR2 sequences are MNHEY and SVGEGT. Written as DNA, the CDR3 is TGTGCCAGCAGTTACGAGGCTAGCGGGAGGGTCGAGCAGTACTTC. It yields the protein CASSYEASGRVEQYF.

This clonotype was recorded a few times. V gene TRBV18 combines with J gene TRBJ1-5, with a tentative D call TRBD1 (5 bases). V was clipped by 2 bases and J by 4 bases, with 9 bases between them. CDR1 KGHSH and CDR2 LQKENI come from the germline V gene. The CDR3 runs to 14 residues. The CDR3 loop is CASSPGDGNQPQHF. The DNA for the CDR3 is TGTGCCAGCTCACCAGGGGACGGGAATCAGCCCCAGCATTTT.

The CDR3 DNA follows: TGTGCCAGCAGTTACGGCCGCTCTAGCTCCTACGAGCAGTACTTC. Residues: CASSYGRSSSYEQYF. V gene TRBV6-2 or TRBV6-3 combines with J gene TRBJ2-7, with D hard to call. The CDR3 consists of 15 residues. The V end lost 2 bases, the J end lost 0 bases, and 11 bases lay between the germline ends. Germline values: CDR1 MNHEY, CDR2 SVGEGT.

This clonotype was recorded at least ten times. The genes are TRBV20-1 and TRBJ1-5; the D gene is possibly TRBD1 (6 bases). The CDR3 length is 13 residues. The V end was cut by 6 bases, the J end by 3 bases, with 12 bases between. Per germline, CDR1 DFQATT and CDR2 SNEGSKA (reference sequence). CDR3 amino acids: CSARVGANQPQHF. The CDR3 DNA reads TGCAGTGCCCGCGTGGGGGCCAATCAGCCCCAGCATTTT.

The sample holds many counts of this clonotype. CDR3 protein: CATSDLALGQGTQETQYF. DNA for the CDR3: TGTGCCACCAGTGATTTAGCCCTCGGACAGGGGACACAAGAGACCCAGTACTTC. The chain employs TRBV24-1 and TRBJ2-5; 9 nucleotides line up with TRBD1. The germline V gene has CDR1 KGHDR and CDR2 SFDVKD. This CDR3 has 18 amino acids. Germline trimming cut 1 base from V and 2 bases from J; bases unmatched to any gene: 10.

This clonotype showed up just a few times. V gene TRBV28 combines with J gene TRBJ2-7; 7 nucleotides line up with TRBD1. With 6 bases clipped from V and 1 base from J, the junction kept 9 bases outside the gene matches. The CDR3 covers 15 residues. Germline CDR1 reads MDHEN; CDR2 reads SYDVKM. The CDR3 loop is CASRTRDSPSYEQYF. The CDR3 nucleotides read TGTGCCAGCAGAACCCGGGACAGCCCTTCCTACGAGCAGTACTTC.

This clonotype was picked up many times. This chain joins TRBV7-3 and TRBJ2-3; maybe TRBD1 (5 bases). The CDR3 covers 19 residues. Germline CDR1 reads SGHTA; CDR2 reads FQGTGA. The V end was cut by 1 base, the J end by 2 bases, with 22 bases between. Written as DNA, the CDR3 is TGTGCCAGCAGCTTAAGCGGCGAGAGGACAAGACCCATCACAGATACGCAGTATTTT. Its translation is CASSLSGERTRPITDTQYF.

This clonotype was recorded many times. The CDR3 loop reads CASSQVGFIRGEQYF. The CDR3 nucleotides read TGCGCCAGCAGCCAAGTAGGTTTTATCAGAGGCGAGCAGTACTTC. The V and J genes are TRBV4-3 and TRBJ2-7; D not certain. The CDR3 has 15 amino acids. Germline assignment: CDR1 LGHNA and CDR2 YSLEER. V lost 1 base and J lost 6, with 16 bases in between.

This clonotype was seen once. The J gene is TRBJ1-1, the V gene TRBV6-1; D unresolved. Per the germline V gene, CDR1 is MNHNS and CDR2 is SASEGT. The germline V and J ends were trimmed by 4 bases and 8 bases, with 11 bases remaining between them. The CDR3 runs to 12 residues. This CDR3 is CASSVKVGEAFF. For the CDR3, the DNA is TGTGCCAGCAGTGTCAAAGTTGGGGAAGCTTTCTTT.

This clonotype was seen at least ten times. The J gene is TRBJ2-2, the V gene TRBV6-2 or TRBV6-3, with 10 bases fitting TRBD2. This CDR3 has 17 residues. Germline CDR1 and CDR2: MNHEY and SVGEGT. V dropped 0 bases and J dropped 6; count of bases not matched to a gene: 7. The CDR3 region is CASSYSLAGDYSGELFF. As DNA, the CDR3 is TGTGCCAGCAGTTACTCGCTAGCGGGAGATTACTCCGGGGAGCTGTTTTTT.

This clonotype was recorded many times. The chain couples TRBV6-2 or TRBV6-3 to TRBJ2-7; possibly TRBD1 or TRBD2 for D (5 bases each). This CDR3 contains 15 residues. Trimming took off 6 bases at V and 2 bases at J, with 17 bases between the two ends. Germline V gene data show CDR1 as MNHEY and CDR2 as SVGEGT. The DNA for the CDR3 is TGTGCCAGCAGCTCCACCGGGACGGAGACCTACGAGCAGTACTTC. Amino acid sequence: CASSSTGTETYEQYF.

This clonotype came up many times. The J gene is TRBJ1-5, the V gene TRBV27, with D perhaps matching TRBD1 (6 bases). The germline V and J ends were trimmed by 6 bases and 2 bases, with 11 bases remaining between them. This CDR3 has 14 amino acids. The germline V gene encodes CDR1 MNHEY and CDR2 SMNVEV (reference sequence). Here the CDR3 reads CASSTGLRNQPQHF. CDR3 nucleotides: TGTGCCAGCAGCACAGGGTTGCGCAATCAGCCCCAGCATTTT.

The genes are TRBV11-2 and TRBJ2-7, with D perhaps matching TRBD2 (5 bases). V gave up 1 base and J gave up 2 bases, with 12 bases separating them. This CDR3 region has 15 residues. In germline, CDR1 is SGHAT, CDR2 FQNNGV. The CDR3 coding sequence is TGTGCCAGCAGCTTAGGAGGACTCTTCCCCTACGAGCAGTACTTC. It yields the protein CASSLGGLFPYEQYF.

This clonotype was seen ten or more times. The chain employs TRBV28 and TRBJ1-2; D unclear. Germline CDR1 reads MDHEN; CDR2 reads SYDVKM. V shed 5 bases and J shed 4 bases, with 8 bases lying between them. The CDR3 is 12 amino acids. The CDR3: CASSPDGYGYTF. CDR3 sequence (DNA): TGTGCCAGCAGTCCGGACGGCTATGGCTACACCTTC.

This clonotype was counted many times. J is TRBJ1-6 and V is TRBV20-1, with TRBD1 identical over 10 bases. Germline-derived CDR1 and CDR2 are DFQATT and SNEGSKA (reference sequence). The CDR3 runs 13 residues. The V segment lost 4 bases and the J segment 14 bases; nucleotides outside the gene matches: 8. The CDR3 DNA reads as TGCAGTGCTACGGGACAGGGGAAGGTGGCCCTCCACTTT. Translating it yields CSATGQGKVALHF.

This clonotype was detected many times. The chain recombines TRBV7-2 with TRBJ2-5; a possible D gene is TRBD2 (6 bases). The CDR3 totals 15 residues. Germline-derived CDR1 and CDR2 are SGHTA and FQGNSA. Trimming removed 5 bases at V and 3 bases at J, with 16 bases between. The CDR3 loop is CASSGTGVGKETQYF. The DNA for the CDR3 is TGTGCCAGCAGCGGGACTGGTGTGGGAAAAGAGACCCAGTACTTC. Based on the CDR3 plus reference TRBV7-2 and TRBJ2-5, the full variable domain is GAGVSQSPSNKVTEKGKDVELRCDPISGHTALYWYRQSLGQGLEFLIYFQGNSAPDKSGLPSDRFSAERTGGSVSTLTIQRTQQEDSAVYLCASSGTGVGKETQYFGPGTRLLVL.